The sequence of this T cell receptor (beta chain) was determined in a study of CD8 T cells in Susac syndrome. Reverse transcription of about 0.45 to 1 ug RNA was performed with random hexamers. TCRdb called the immunoSEQ multiplex PCR reads again in MiXCR, with one record for every CDR3 protein. The repertoire consists of 250,000 or so distinct CDR3 sequences, with just over 90% occurring once and the leading ten covering 0.07% to 0.09%. The CDR3 loop spans 12 amino acids. Germline V gene sequence: CDR1 SEHNR, CDR2 FQNEAQ (reference sequence). V lost 3 bases, J lost 2 bases, and 4 bases lay in between. This clonotype occurred a few times.

The source is a human donor with multiple sclerosis. The sample taken for sequencing was CD4+ T cells from PBMCs. This chain links TRBV7-9 with TRBJ1-1; D not certain. CDR3: CASSFSNTEAFF. As DNA, the CDR3 is TGTGCCAGCAGCTTTAGCAACACTGAAGCTTTCTTT.